This T cell receptor (beta chain) was recorded in a study of lymphopenia after photon versus proton radiotherapy. A word on this clone: Its specificity is unknown.

Per germline, CDR1 SGHTA and CDR2 FQGNSA. J was trimmed by 6 bases and V by 4 bases; bases with no gene match: 9. The CDR3 is 15 amino acids. Study-wide results and limits: Post-nadir TCR diversity decline inversely tracked overall survival among those who died. Survival link was tested only in deceased patients; proton benefit remains a possibility. After the lymphocyte nadir, photon-treated repertoires showed oligoclonal expansion, especially of CD8+ Temra cells. Under photons, naive T cells and diversity fell while effector/memory populations rose.

This table comes from immunoSEQ multiplex PCR, and its TCRdb copy is limited to in-frame clones, with some not included. Counted here are 2,000 or so clones, around 81% occurring once; the ten biggest clones make up 35% to 50%. The gene calls are TRBV7-2 and TRBJ1-5; 7 bases agree with TRBD1. This TCR derives from a man older than 75 with cholangiocarcinoma. Sequenced material: peripheral blood, taken from a patient treated with photon-based radiotherapy. CDR3 in DNA: TGTGCCAGCAGCTCCCCTGGCAGGGGGACTCAGCCCCAGCATTTT. Protein: CASSSPGRGTQPQHF.